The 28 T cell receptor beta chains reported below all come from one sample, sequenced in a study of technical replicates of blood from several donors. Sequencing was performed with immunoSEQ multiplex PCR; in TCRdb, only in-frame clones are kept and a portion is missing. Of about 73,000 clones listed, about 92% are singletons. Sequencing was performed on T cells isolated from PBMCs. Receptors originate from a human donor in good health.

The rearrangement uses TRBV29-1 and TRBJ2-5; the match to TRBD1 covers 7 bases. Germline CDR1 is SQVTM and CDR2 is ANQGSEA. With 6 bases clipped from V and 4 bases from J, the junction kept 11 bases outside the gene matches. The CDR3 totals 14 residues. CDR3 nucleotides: TGCAGCGTCCGCCCACAGGGGTTAAGAGAGACCCAGTACTTC. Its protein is CSVRPQGLRETQYF.

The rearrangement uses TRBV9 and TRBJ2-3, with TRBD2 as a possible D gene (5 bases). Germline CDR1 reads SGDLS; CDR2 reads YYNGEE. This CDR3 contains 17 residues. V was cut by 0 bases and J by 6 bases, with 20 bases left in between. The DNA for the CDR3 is TGTGCCAGCAGCGTAGGTCTAGCCCTCTTCGGGGAGGATACGCAGTATTTT. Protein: CASSVGLALFGEDTQYF.

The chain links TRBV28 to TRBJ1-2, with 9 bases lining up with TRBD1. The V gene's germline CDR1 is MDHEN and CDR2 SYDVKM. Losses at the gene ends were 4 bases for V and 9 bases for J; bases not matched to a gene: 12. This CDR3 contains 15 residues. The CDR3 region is CASSYPSGQGESYTF. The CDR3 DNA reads TGTGCCAGCAGTTATCCATCGGGACAGGGAGAAAGCTACACCTTC.

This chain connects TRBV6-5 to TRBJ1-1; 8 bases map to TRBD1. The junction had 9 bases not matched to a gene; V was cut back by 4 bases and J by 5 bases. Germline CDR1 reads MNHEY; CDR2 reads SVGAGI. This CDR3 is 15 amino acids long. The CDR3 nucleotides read TGTGCCAGCAGTTGGACAGGGATTCAAGGGACTGAAGCTTTCTTT. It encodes CASSWTGIQGTEAFF.

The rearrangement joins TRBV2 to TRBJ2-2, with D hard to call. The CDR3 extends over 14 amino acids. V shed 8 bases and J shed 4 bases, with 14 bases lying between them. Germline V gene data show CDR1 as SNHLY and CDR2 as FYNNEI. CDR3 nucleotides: TGTGCCAGCTCCGCCAGTCCAACCACCGGGGAGCTGTTTTTT. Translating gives CASSASPTTGELFF.

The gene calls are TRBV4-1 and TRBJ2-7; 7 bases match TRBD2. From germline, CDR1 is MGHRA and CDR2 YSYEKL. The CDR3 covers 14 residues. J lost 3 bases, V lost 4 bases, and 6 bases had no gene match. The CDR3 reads CASSRPGLIYEQYF. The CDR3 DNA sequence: TGCGCCAGCAGCCGCCCGGGACTAATCTACGAGCAGTACTTC.

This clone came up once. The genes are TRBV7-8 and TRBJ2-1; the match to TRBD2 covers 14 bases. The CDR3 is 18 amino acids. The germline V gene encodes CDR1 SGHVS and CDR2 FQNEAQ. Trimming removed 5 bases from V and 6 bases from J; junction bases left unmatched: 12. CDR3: CASSPARAGLAGGNEQFF. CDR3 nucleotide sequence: TGTGCCAGCAGCCCAGCTCGTGCCGGACTAGCGGGGGGCAATGAGCAGTTCTTC.

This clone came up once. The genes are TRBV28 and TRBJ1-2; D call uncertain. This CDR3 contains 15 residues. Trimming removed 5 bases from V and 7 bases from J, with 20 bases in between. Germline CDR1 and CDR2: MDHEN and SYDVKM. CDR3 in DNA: TGTGCCAGCAGTCCCCCCCATATGGTAGCTGCTGGCTACACCTTC. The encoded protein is CASSPPHMVAAGYTF.

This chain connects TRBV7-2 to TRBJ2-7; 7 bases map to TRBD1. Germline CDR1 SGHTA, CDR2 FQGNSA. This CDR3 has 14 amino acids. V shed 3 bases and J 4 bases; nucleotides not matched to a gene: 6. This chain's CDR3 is CASSFTTGPYEQYF. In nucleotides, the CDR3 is TGTGCCAGCAGCTTTACGACAGGGCCTTACGAGCAGTACTTC.

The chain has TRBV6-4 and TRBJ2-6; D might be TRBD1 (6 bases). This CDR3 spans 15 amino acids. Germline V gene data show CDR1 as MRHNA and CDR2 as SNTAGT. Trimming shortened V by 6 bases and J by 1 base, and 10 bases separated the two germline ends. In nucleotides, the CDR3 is TGTGCCAGCAGCCGTACAGGGTCTGGGGCCAACGTCCTGACTTTC. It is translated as CASSRTGSGANVLTF.

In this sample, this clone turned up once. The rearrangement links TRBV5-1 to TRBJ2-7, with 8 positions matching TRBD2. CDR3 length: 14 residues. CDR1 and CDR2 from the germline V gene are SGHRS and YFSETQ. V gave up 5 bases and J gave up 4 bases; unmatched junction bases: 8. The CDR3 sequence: CASSLGQRGYEQYF. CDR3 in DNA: TGCGCCAGCAGTCTAGGCCAGCGGGGGTACGAGCAGTACTTC.

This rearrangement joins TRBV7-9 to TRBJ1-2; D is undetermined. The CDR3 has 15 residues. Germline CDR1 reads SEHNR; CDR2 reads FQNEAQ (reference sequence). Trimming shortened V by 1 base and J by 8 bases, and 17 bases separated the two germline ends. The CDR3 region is CASSLVSPTIIGYTF. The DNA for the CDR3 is TGTGCCAGCAGCTTAGTCAGTCCCACGATTATCGGCTACACCTTC.

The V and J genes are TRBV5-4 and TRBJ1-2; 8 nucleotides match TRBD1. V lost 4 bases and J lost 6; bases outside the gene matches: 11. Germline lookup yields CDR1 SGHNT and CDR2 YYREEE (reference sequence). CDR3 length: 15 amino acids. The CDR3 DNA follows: TGTGCCAGCAGCAAGAACACGGACAGGGCAAATGGCTACACCTTC. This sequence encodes CASSKNTDRANGYTF.

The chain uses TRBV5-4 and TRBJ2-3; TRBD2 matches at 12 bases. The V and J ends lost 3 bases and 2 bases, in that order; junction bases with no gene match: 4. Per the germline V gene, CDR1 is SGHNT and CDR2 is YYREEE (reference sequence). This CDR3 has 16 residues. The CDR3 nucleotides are TGTGCCAGCAGCTCAGGACTAGCGGGATACACAGATACGCAGTATTTT. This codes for CASSSGLAGYTDTQYF. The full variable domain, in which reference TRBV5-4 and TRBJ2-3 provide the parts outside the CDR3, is ETGVTQSPTHLIKTRGQQVTLRCSSQSGHNTVSWYQQALGQGPQFIFQYYREEENGRGNFPPRFSGLQFPNYSSELNVNALELDDSALYLCASSSGLAGYTDTQYFGPGTRLTVL.

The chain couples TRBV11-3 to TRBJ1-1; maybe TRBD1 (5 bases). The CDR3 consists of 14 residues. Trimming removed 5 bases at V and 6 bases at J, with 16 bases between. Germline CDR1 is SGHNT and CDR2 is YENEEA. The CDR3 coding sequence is TGTGCCAGCAGCCCTGTCAGGGTACGACCTGAAGCTTTCTTT. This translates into CASSPVRVRPEAFF.

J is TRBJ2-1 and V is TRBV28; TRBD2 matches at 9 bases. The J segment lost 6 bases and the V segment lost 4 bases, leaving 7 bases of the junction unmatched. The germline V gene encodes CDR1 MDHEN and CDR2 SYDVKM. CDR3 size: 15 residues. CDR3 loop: CASSSPAGGLNEQFF. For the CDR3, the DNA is TGTGCCAGCAGTTCGCCAGCGGGAGGTCTCAATGAGCAGTTCTTC.

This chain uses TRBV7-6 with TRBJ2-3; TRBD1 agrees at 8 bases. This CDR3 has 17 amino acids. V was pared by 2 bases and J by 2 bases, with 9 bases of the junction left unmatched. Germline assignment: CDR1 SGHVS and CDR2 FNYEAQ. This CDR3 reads CASSLRSQGAFTDTQYF. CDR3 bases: TGTGCCAGCAGCTTAAGGTCCCAGGGGGCTTTCACAGATACGCAGTATTTT.

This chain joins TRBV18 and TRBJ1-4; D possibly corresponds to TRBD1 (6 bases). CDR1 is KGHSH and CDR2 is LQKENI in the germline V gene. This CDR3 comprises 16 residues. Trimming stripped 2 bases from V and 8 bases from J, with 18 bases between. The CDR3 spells CASSPRETGPGEKLFF. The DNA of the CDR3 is TGTGCCAGCTCACCAAGGGAAACAGGGCCGGGGGAAAAACTGTTTTTT.

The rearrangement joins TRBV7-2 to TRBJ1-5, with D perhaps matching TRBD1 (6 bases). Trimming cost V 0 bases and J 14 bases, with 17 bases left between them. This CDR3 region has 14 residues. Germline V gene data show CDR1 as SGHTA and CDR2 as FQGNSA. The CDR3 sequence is CASSLAGRGIGEHF. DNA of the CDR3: TGTGCCAGCAGCTTAGCGGGAAGGGGGATCGGGGAGCATTTT.

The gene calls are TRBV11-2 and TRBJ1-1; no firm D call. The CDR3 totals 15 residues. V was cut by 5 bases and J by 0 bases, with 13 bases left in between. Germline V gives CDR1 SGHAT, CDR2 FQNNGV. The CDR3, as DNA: TGTGCCAGCAGCCGGCGACTCTCCGTGAACACTGAAGCTTTCTTT. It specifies CASSRRLSVNTEAFF.

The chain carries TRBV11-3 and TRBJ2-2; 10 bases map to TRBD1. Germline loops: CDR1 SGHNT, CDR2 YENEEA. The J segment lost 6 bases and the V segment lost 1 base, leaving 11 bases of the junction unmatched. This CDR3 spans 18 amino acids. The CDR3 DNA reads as TGTGCCAGCAGCTTAGTCGGAGGGACAGGGGCCTTATCCGGGGAGCTGTTTTTT. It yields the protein CASSLVGGTGALSGELFF.

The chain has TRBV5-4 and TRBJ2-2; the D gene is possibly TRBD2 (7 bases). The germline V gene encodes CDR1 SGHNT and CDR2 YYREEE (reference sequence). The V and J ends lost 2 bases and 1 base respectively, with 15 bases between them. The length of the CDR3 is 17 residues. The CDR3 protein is CASSFQRGALNTGELFF. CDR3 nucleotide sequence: TGTGCCAGCAGCTTTCAACGGGGGGCCTTGAACACCGGGGAGCTGTTTTTT.

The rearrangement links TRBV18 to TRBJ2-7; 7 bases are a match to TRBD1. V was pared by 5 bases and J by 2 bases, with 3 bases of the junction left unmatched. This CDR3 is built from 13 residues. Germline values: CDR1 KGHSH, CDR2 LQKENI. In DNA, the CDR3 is TGTGCCAGCTCATCAACAGGGGCCTACGAGCAGTACTTC. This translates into CASSSTGAYEQYF.

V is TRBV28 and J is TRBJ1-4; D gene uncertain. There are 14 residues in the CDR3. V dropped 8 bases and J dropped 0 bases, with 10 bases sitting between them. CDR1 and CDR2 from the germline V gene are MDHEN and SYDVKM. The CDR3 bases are TGTGCCAGCCAAGAGGGAACAACTAATGAAAAACTGTTTTTT. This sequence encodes CASQEGTTNEKLFF. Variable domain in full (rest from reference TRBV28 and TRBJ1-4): DVKVTQSSRYLVKRTGEKVFLECVQDMDHENMFWYRQDPGLGLRLIYFSYDVKMKEKGDIPEGYSVSREKKERFSLILESASTNQTSMYLCASQEGTTNEKLFFGSGTQLSVL.

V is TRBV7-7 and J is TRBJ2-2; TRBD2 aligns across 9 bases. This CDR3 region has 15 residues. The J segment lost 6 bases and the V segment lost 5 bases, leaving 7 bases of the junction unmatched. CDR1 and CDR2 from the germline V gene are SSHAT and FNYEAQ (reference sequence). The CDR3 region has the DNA TGTGCCAGCAGCCCCGGGACTAGCCGAGCCGGGGAGCTGTTTTTT. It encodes CASSPGTSRAGELFF.

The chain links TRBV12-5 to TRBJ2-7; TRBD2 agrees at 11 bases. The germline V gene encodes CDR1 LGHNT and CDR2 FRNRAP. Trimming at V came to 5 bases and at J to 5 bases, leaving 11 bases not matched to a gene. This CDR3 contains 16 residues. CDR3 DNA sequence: TGTGCTAGTGGTCCCCGACTAGCGGGACTATTCCACGAGCAGTACTTC. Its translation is CASGPRLAGLFHEQYF.

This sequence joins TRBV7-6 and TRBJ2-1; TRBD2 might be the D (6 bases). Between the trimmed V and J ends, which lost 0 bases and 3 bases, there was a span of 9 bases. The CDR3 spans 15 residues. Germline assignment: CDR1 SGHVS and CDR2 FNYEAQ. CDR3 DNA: TGTGCCAGCAGCTTAGCGATGCGGGGCTACAATGAGCAGTTCTTC. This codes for CASSLAMRGYNEQFF. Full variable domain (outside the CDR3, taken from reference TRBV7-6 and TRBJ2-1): GAGVSQSPRYKVTKRGQDVALRCDPISGHVSLYWYRQALGQGPEFLTYFNYEAQQDKSGLPNDRFSAERPEGSISTLTIQRTEQRDSAMYRCASSLAMRGYNEQFFGPGTRLTVL.

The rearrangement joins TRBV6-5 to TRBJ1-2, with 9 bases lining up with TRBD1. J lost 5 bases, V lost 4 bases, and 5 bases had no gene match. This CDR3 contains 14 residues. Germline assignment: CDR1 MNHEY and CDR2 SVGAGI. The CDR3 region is CASSFKDRGYGYTF. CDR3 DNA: TGTGCCAGCAGTTTCAAGGACAGGGGTTATGGCTACACCTTC.